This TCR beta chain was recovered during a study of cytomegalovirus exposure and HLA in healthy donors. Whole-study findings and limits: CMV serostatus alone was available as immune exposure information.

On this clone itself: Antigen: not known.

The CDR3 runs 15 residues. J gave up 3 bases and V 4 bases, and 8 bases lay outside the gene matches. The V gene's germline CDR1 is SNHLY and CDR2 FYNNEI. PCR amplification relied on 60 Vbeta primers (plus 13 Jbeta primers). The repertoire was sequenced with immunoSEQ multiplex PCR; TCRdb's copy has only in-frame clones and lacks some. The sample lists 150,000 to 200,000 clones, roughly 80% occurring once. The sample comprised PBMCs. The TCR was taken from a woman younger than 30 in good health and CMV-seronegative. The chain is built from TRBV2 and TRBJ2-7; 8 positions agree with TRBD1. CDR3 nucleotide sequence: TGTGCCAGCAGTGCGGAGACAGGGGCGAGCTACGAGCAGTACTTC. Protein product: CASSAETGASYEQYF.